Reported below is one TCR beta chain. In its sample, this clonotype was seen many times. This clone's antigen is unknown. No clone much larger than this one lies a single base away; base qualities are absent. Taken with the paper, the label for treatment or condition translates to: allogeneic hematopoietic cell transplantation with graft depleted of TCRalphabeta T cells and CD19 B cells. TCRalphabeta/CD19-depleted allogeneic hematopoietic cell grafts were given to the transplant recipients, all of whom were children. This sample is drawn from a study of T-cell reconstitution after alpha-beta-depleted transplantation in children (dated by TCRdb to about 2016). As for the study more broadly: The study quantitatively tracked T-cell immune reconstitution after TCRalphabeta/CD19-depleted allogeneic hematopoietic cell transplantation in children using TCR repertoire profiling.

The method behind the library was PCR. Data came from an Illumina HiSeq 2500. Molecular barcoding was employed in the preparation of TCR libraries, with unique molecular identifiers being used to normalize TCRbeta repertoire quantification. TCRdb's own reprocessing of the public reads used fastp at Q25 and MiXCR and kept productive beta chains. Each entry merges the rows of one CDR3 protein and shows their most common DNA and genes. The sample table contains about 830,000 distinct CDR3 sequences; only one count was recorded for around 17% of them. The biggest ten clones account for approximately 4.5% of the sample. What the research found in general, with its limitations: Apparently early alphabetaT-cell count recovery about two months after transplant reportedly relied on only several hundred rapidly expanded clones derived from non-depleted graft cells. In some patients, the high TCRbeta diversity seen at day 60 was put down to recipient T cells and intrathymic progenitors that had survived conditioning. The frequencies of hyperexpanded clones fell over the following months, and after one year, T-cell counts and TCRbeta diversity were mostly attributed to newly produced T cells.

Based on the germline V gene, the CDR1 and CDR2 sequences are SGHTA and FQGNSA. V loses 3 bases, J loses 2 bases, and the germline ends lie 9 bases apart. The CDR3 holds 14 amino acids from the cysteine to the phenylalanine. Only the CDR3 DNA is retained, 42 bases long and in frame from the first base. The V gene is TRBV7-2 and the J gene is TRBJ2-3; the D gene identity is not certain. The receptor was derived from a male patient between 5 and 17 years old who had a stem cell transplant for acute lymphoblastic leukemia, so the T cells may come from the graft donor. Material: PBMCs, mostly from graft donor cells, obtained 360 days after TCRalphabeta/CD19-depleted stem cell transplant. The CDR3: CASSLNSYTDTQYF. Read as DNA, the sequence is TGTGCCAGCAGCTTGAACAGTTACACAGATACGCAGTATTTT.